The entry below describes one TCR beta chain. Its antigen is undetermined. This sample is part of a study of T cell repertoires in cytomegalovirus infection. For the study at large: Through public TCR beta signatures, both CMV infection and matching HLA type were indicated. General observations from the study: In two of eight donors, the top clonotype was HLA-C-restricted CMV-specific.

TCRdb called the reads again in MiXCR, with one record for every CDR3 protein. Among about 700,000 distinct CDR3 sequences listed, around a third were seen once. CDR3 size: 14 residues. In germline, CDR1 is MNHNY, CDR2 SVGAGI (reference sequence). V was shortened by 0 bases and J by 3 bases, with 6 bases between the two germline ends. This chain links TRBV6-6 with TRBJ1-3; no firm D call. The sample consisted of cultured PBMCs, taken from culture after CMV antigen stimulation. The TCR sequence derives from a human donor in good health (CMV status not recorded). Some clones in this sample may be carry-over from other donors' samples. CDR3 DNA sequence: TGTGCCAGCAGTTACTCGCGGGGTGGAAACACCATATATTTT. This translates into CASSYSRGGNTIYF.